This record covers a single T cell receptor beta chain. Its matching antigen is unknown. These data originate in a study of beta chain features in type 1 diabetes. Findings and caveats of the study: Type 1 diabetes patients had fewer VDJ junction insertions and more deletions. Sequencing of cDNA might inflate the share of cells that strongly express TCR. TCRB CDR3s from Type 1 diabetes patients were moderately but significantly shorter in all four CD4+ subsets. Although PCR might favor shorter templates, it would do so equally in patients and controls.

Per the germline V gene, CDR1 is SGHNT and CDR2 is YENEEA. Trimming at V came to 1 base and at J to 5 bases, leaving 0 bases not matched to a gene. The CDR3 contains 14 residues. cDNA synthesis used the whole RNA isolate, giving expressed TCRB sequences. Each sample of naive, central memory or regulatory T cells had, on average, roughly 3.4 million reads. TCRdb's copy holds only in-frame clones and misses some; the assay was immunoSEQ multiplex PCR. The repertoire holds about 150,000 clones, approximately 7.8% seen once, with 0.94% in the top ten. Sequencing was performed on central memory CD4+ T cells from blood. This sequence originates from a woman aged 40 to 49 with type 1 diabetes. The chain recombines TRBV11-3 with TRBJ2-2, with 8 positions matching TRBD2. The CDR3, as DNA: TGTGCCAGCAGCTTAGCGGGAGGGACCGGGGAGCTGTTTTTT. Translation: CASSLAGGTGELFF.